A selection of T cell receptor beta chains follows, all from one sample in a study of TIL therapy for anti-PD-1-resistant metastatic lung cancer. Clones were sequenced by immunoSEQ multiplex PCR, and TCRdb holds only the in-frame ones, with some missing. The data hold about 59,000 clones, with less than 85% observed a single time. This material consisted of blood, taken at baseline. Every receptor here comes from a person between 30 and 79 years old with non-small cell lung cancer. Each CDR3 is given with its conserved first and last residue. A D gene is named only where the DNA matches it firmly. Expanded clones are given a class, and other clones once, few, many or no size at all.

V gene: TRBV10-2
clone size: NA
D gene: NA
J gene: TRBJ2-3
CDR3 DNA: TGCGCCAGCAGTGACGACAGTGCTAGCACAGATACGCAGTATTTT
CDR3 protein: CASSDDSASTDTQYF

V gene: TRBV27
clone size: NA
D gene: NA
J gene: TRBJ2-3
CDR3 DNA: TGTGCCAGCAGTGCGTCGGGTTACACAGATACGCAGTATTTT
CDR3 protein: CASSASGYTDTQYF

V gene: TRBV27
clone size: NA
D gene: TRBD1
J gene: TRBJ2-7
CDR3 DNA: TGTGCCAGCAGTTATAGGGACAGGGCCTACGAGCAGTACTTC
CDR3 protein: CASSYRDRAYEQYF

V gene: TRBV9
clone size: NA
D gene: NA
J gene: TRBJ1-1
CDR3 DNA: TGTGCCAGCAGCGTAAGGGCGAACACTGAAGCTTTCTTT
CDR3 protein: CASSVRANTEAFF

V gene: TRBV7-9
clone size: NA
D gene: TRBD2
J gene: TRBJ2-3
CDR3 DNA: TGTGCCAGCAGCCTCGCACCGAGCGGGGGTCCCCGCACAGATACGCAGTATTTT
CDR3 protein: CASSLAPSGGPRTDTQYF

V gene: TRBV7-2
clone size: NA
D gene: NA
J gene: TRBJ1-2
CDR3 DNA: TGTGCCAGCAGCCCCCGCAGGGCCGTCTATGGCTACACCTTC
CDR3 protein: CASSPRRAVYGYTF

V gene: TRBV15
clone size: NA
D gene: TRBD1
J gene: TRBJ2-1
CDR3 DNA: TGTGCCACCAGCAGACTATTGACAGGGTTTAAAAGCTCCTACAATGAGCAGTTCTTC
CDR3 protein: CATSRLLTGFKSSYNEQFF

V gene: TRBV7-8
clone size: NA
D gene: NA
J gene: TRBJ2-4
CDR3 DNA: TGTGCCAGCAGCCATAGGAGGGGGGGCCCCAACATTCAGTACTTC
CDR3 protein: CASSHRRGGPNIQYF

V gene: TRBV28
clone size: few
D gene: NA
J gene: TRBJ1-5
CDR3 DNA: TGTGCCAGCAGTTTACCCGCGGGACCCTTCAATCAGCCCCAGCATTTT
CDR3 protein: CASSLPAGPFNQPQHF

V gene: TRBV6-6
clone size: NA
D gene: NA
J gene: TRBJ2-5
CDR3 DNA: TGTGCCAGCCGGGAACAAGAGACCCAGTACTTC
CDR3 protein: CASREQETQYF

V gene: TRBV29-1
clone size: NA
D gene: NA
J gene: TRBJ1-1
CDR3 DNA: TGCAGCGTTGTACTGGGACTCTCCAACACTGAAGCTTTCTTT
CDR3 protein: CSVVLGLSNTEAFF